Described below is a single TCR beta chain sequence and its context. The antigen is unknown. Measured with immunoSEQ multiplex PCR; TCRdb has only the in-frame clones, and not every one. The repertoire holds some 18,000 clones, with around 76% as singletons. The sample's time point: cycle 4 day 1 (C4D1), after 5 to 7 weeks of nivolumab. Each and every patient relapsed after autologous stem cell transplantation, and patients got differing brentuximab vedotin exposure. This specimen belongs to a study of PD-1 blockade in classical Hodgkin lymphoma. Study-level findings and limits: By C4D1 there was a significant rise in CD4+ TCR diversity but not in CD8+ TCR diversity.

The clonotype comes from a human donor with classical Hodgkin lymphoma. This specimen consisted of peripheral blood mononuclear cells (PBMCs), obtained before the fourth cycle of nivolumab.

The CDR3 coding sequence is TGTGCCAGCAGCCCTATGATAGCGGGAGGCTCCTACAATGAGCAGTTCTTC. It codes for CASSPMIAGGSYNEQFF. The chain uses TRBV11-2 and TRBJ2-1; 10 bases fit TRBD2. CDR1 SGHAT and CDR2 FQNNGV come from the germline V gene. V dropped 5 bases and J dropped 0; count of bases not matched to a gene: 7. The CDR3 length is 17 residues.